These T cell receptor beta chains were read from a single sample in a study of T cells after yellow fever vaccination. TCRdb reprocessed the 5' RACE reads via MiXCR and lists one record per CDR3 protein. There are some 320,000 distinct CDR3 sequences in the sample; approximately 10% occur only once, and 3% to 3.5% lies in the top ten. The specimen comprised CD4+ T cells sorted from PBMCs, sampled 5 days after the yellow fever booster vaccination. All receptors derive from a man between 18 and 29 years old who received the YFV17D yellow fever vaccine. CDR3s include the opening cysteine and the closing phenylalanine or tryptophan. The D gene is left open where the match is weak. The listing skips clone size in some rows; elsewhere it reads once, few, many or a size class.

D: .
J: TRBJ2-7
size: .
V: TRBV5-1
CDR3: CASNGGRDDEQYF
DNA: TGCGCCAGCAACGGCGGGCGGGACGACGAGCAGTACTTC

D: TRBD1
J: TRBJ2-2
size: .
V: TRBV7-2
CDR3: CATTRDRVNTGELFF
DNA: TGTGCCACCACAAGGGACAGGGTGAACACCGGGGAGCTGTTTTTT

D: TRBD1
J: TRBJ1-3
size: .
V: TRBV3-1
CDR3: CASRGAGTGGRNTIYF
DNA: TGTGCCAGCAGGGGAGCCGGGACAGGGGGAAGAAACACCATATATTTT

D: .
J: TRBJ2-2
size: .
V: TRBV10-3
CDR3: CAIRRRENTGELFF
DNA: TGTGCCATCAGGCGCAGGGAGAACACCGGGGAGCTGTTTTTT

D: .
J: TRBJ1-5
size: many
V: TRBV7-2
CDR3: CASSLALSQPQHF
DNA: TGTGCCAGCAGCTTAGCGCTTAGTCAGCCCCAGCATTTT

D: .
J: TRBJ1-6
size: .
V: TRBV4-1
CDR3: CASSHEGYNSPLHF
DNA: TGCGCCAGCAGCCACGAGGGTTATAATTCACCCCTCCACTTT

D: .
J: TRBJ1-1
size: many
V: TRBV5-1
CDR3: CASSLALEGTEAFF
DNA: TGCGCCAGCAGCTTGGCGTTAGAAGGCACTGAAGCTTTCTTT

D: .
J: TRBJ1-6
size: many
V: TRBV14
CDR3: CASSQGDSPLHF
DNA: TGTGCCAGCAGCCAGGGGGATTCACCCCTCCACTTT

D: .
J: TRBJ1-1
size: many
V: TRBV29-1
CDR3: CSVVMGGLNTEAFF
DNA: TGCAGCGTTGTGATGGGCGGTTTGAACACTGAAGCTTTCTTT

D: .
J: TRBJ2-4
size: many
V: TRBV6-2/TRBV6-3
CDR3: CASSSPGAQYF
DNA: TGTGCCAGCAGTTCCCCGGGAGCTCAGTACTTC

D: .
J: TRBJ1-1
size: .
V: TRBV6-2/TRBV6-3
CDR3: CASSYSQGRGNTEAFF
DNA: TGTGCCAGCAGTTACTCCCAGGGGCGAGGGAACACTGAAGCTTTCTTT

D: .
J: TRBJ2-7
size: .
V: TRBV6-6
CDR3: CASSYSIRDGITTYEQYF
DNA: TGTGCCAGCAGTTACTCTATCCGGGACGGCATCACTACCTACGAGCAGTACTTC

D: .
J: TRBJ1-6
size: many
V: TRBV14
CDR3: CATLQGTSSYNSPLHF
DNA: TGTGCCACCCTACAGGGAACCAGCTCCTATAATTCACCCCTCCACTTT

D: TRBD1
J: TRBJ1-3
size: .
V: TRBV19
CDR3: CASSSGTAGNTIYF
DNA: TGTGCCAGTAGCTCCGGGACAGCTGGAAACACCATATATTTT

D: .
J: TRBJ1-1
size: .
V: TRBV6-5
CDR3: CASRPTGWNTEAFF
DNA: TGTGCCAGCAGACCCACAGGGTGGAACACTGAAGCTTTCTTT

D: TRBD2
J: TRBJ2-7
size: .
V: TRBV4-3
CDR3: CASSPSGGKDYEQYF
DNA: TGCGCCAGCAGCCCCTCCGGGGGGAAGGACTACGAGCAGTACTTC

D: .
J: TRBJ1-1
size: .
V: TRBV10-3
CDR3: CAISENTEAFF
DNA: TGTGCCATCAGTGAGAACACTGAAGCTTTCTTT

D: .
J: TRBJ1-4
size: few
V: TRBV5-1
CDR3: CASSWGGNEKLFF
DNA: TGCGCCAGCAGCTGGGGGGGAAATGAAAAACTGTTTTTT

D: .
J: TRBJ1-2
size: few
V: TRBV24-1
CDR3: CATSDRGSNYGYTF
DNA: TGTGCCACCAGTGATCGGGGTTCAAACTATGGCTACACCTTC

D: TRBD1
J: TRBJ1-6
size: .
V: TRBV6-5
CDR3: CASSYDRDSPLHF
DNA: TGTGCCAGCAGTTACGACAGGGACTCACCCCTCCACTTT

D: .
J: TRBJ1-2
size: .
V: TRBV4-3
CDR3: CASSQAPGVGYTF
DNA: TGCGCCAGCAGCCAAGCGCCGGGGGTGGGCTACACCTTC

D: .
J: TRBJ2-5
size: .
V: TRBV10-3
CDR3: CAISEGDQAETQYF
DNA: TGTGCCATCAGTGAGGGGGACCAGGCAGAGACCCAGTACTTC

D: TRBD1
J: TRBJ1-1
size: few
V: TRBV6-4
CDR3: CASRGDRMNTEAFF
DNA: TGTGCCAGCAGGGGGGACAGAATGAACACTGAAGCTTTCTTT

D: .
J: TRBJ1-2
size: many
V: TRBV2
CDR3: CASSDAAAYGYTF
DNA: TGTGCCAGCAGTGATGCGGCAGCCTATGGCTACACCTTC

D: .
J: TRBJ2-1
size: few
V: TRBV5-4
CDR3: CASSSAGALNEQFF
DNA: TGTGCCAGCAGCTCCGCGGGGGCGCTCAATGAGCAGTTCTTC

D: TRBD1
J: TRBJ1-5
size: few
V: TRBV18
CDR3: CASSHLNTGTGGNQPQHF
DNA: TGTGCCAGCTCACATCTGAATACCGGGACAGGGGGCAATCAGCCCCAGCATTTT

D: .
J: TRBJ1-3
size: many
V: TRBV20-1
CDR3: CSASRDGNTIYF
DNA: TGCAGTGCTAGCAGGGATGGAAACACCATATATTTT

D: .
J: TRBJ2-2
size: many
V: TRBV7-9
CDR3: CASSPSGNTGELFF
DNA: TGTGCCAGCAGCCCATCCGGTAACACCGGGGAGCTGTTTTTT

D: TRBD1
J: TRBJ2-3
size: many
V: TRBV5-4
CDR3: CASSGTGGEDTQYF
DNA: TGTGCCAGCAGCGGAACAGGGGGCGAAGATACGCAGTATTTT

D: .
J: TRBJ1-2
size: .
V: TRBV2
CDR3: CASSGRPNYGYTF
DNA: TGTGCCAGCAGCGGACGGCCTAACTATGGCTACACCTTC

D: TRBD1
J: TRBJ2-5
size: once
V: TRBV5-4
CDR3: CASSQKTGGETQYF
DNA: TGTGCCAGCAGCCAGAAGACAGGGGGGGAGACCCAGTACTTC

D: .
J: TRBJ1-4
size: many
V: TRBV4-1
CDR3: CASSQVGGPNEKLFF
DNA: TGCGCCAGCAGCCAAGTTGGAGGGCCTAATGAAAAACTGTTTTTT

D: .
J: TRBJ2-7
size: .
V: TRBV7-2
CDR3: CASSPIPTVPYEQYF
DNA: TGTGCCAGCAGCCCTATCCCTACGGTCCCCTACGAGCAGTACTTC

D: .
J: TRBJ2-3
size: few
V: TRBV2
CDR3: CASSDGGWATQYF
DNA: TGTGCCAGCAGTGACGGGGGCTGGGCTACGCAGTATTTT

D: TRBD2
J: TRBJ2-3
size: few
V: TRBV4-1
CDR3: CASSQPRTSPTQYF
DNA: TGCGCCAGCAGCCAACCCAGGACTAGCCCTACGCAGTATTTT

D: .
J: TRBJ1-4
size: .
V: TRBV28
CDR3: CASGLPGKKLFF
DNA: TGTGCCAGCGGGCTACCGGGGAAAAAACTGTTTTTT

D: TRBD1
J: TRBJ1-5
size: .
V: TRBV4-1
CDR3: CASSAPGQGRINQPQHF
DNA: TGCGCCAGCAGCGCTCCGGGACAGGGAAGAATCAATCAGCCCCAGCATTTT

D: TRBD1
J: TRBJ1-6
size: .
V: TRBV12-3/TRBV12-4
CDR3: CASREQGDSPLHF
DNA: TGTGCCAGCAGGGAACAGGGGGATTCACCCCTCCACTTT

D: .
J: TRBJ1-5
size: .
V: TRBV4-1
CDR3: CASSQVGRGINQPQHF
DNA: TGCGCCAGCAGCCAAGTTGGCAGGGGAATCAATCAGCCCCAGCATTTT

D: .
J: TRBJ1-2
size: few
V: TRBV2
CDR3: CASSHPGRIYGYTF
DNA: TGTGCCAGCAGCCACCCGGGACGGATATATGGCTACACCTTC

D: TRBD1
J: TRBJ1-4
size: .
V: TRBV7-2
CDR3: CASSLYRTGGRANEKLFF
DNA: TGTGCCAGCAGCTTATATCGGACAGGGGGGAGGGCTAATGAAAAACTGTTTTTT

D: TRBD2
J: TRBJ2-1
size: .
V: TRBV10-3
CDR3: CAIRAGTSGDLAYNEQFF
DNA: TGTGCCATCAGGGCTGGGACTAGCGGGGACTTAGCCTACAATGAGCAGTTCTTC

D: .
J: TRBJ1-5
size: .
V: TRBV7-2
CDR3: CASGDWGSNQPQHF
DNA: TGTGCCAGCGGCGACTGGGGCAGCAATCAGCCCCAGCATTTT

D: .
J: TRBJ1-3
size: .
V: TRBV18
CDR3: CASSRALTVMSSGNTIYF
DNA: TGTGCCAGCTCACGGGCCCTAACAGTTATGAGCTCTGGAAACACCATATATTTT

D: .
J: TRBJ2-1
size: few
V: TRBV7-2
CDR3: CASSLVSGDYNEQFF
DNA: TGTGCCAGCAGCTTAGTTTCGGGGGACTACAATGAGCAGTTCTTC

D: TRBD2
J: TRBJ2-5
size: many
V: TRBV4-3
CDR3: CASSQGTSGTYKETQYF
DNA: TGCGCCAGCAGCCAAGGGACTAGCGGGACTTACAAAGAGACCCAGTACTTC

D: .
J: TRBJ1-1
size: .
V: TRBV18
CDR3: CASSAEEGNTEAFF
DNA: TGTGCCAGCTCGGCTGAGGAGGGGAACACTGAAGCTTTCTTT

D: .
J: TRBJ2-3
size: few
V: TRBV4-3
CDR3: CASSQELGGTDTQYF
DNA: TGCGCCAGCAGCCAAGAGCTCGGGGGCACAGATACGCAGTATTTT

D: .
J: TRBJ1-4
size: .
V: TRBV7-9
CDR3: CASSLVGNLNEKLFF
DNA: TGTGCCAGCAGCTTGGTAGGGAACCTTAATGAAAAACTGTTTTTT

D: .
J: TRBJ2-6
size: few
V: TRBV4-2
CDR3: CASSQVTGWGSGANVLTF
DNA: TGTGCCAGCAGCCAAGTTACGGGGTGGGGGTCTGGGGCCAACGTCCTGACTTTC

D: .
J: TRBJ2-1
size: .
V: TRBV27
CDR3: CASSLSTGQRRNEQFF
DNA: TGTGCCAGCAGTTTATCGACGGGACAACGGCGTAATGAGCAGTTCTTC

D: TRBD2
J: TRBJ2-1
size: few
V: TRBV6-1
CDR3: CASSGGLAGRSYNEQFF
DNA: TGTGCCAGCAGTGGCGGACTAGCGGGGCGAAGCTACAATGAGCAGTTCTTC

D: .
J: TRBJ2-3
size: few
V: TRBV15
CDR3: CATSRGGDPDTQYF
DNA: TGTGCCACCAGCAGAGGGGGGGACCCAGATACGCAGTATTTT

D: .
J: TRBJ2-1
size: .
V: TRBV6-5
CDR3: CASSSLRGEQFF
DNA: TGTGCCAGCAGTTCATTAAGGGGTGAGCAGTTCTTC

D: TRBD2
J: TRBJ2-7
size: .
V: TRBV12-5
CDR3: CASGRSGGLYEQYF
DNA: TGTGCTAGTGGCCGTAGCGGGGGGCTCTACGAGCAGTACTTC

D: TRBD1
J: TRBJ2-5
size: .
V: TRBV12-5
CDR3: CASGTGDPGAQYF
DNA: TGTGCTAGTGGGACAGGGGATCCCGGGGCCCAGTACTTC

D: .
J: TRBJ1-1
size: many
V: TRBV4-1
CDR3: CASSQERQGRAFF
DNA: TGCGCCAGCAGCCAAGAGAGGCAGGGGAGGGCTTTCTTT